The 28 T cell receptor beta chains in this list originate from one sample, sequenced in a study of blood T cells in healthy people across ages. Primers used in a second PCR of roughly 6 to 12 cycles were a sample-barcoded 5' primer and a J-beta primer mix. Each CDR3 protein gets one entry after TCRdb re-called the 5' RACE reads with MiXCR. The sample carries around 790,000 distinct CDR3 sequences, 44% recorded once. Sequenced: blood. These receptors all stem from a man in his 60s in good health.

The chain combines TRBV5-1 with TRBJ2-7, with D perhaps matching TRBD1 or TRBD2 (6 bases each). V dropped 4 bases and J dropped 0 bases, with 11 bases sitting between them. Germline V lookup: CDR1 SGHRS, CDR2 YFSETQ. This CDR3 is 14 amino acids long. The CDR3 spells CASSGGQDSYEQYF. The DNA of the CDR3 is TGCGCCAGCAGCGGGGGGCAGGACTCCTACGAGCAGTACTTC.

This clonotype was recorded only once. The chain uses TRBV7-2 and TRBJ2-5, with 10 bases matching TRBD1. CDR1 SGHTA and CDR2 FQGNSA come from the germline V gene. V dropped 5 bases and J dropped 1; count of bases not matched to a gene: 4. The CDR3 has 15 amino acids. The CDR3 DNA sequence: TGTGCCAGCAGCCCAAGACAGGGGGCCCAAGAGACCCAGTACTTC. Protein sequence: CASSPRQGAQETQYF.

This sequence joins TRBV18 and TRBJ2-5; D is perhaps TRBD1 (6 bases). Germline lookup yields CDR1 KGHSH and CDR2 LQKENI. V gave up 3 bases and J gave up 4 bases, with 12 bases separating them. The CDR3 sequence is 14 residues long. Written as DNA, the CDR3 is TGTGCCAGCTCACCCAGGACAGTTTCAGAGACCCAGTACTTC. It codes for CASSPRTVSETQYF.

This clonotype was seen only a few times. The CDR3 protein is CASSVQVAGGYNEQFF. CDR3 DNA sequence: TGTGCCAGCAGCGTTCAAGTTGCGGGGGGTTACAATGAGCAGTTCTTC. The chain recombines TRBV9 with TRBJ2-1, with 8 bases matching TRBD2. Germline V gene sequence: CDR1 SGDLS, CDR2 YYNGEE. The CDR3 is 16 residues long. V shed 2 bases and J 4 bases; nucleotides not matched to a gene: 8.

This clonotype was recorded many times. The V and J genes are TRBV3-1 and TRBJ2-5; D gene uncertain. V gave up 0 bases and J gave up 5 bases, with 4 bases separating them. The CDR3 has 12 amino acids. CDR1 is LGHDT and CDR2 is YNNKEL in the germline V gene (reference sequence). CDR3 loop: CASSQDSETQYF. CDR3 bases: TGTGCCAGCAGCCAAGATTCGGAGACCCAGTACTTC.

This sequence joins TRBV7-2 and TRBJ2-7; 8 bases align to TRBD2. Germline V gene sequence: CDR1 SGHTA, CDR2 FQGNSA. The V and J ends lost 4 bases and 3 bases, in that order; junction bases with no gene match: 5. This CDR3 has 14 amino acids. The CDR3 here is CASSSAGDLYEQYF. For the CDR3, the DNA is TGTGCCAGCAGCTCAGCGGGGGACCTCTACGAGCAGTACTTC.

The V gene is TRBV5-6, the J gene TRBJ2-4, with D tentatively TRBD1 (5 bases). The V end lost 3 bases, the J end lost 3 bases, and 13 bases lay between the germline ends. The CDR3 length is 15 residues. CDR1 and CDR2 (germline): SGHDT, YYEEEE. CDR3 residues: CASSSGYWGKNIQYF. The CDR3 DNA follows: TGTGCCAGCAGCTCAGGGTATTGGGGCAAAAACATTCAGTACTTC.

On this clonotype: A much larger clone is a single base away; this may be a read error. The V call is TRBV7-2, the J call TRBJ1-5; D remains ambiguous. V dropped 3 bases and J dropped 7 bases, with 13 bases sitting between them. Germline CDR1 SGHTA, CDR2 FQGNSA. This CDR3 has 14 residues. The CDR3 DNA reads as TGTGCCAGCAGCTTTTCCTCAAGGGCCCAGCCCCAGCATTTT. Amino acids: CASSFSSRAQPQHF. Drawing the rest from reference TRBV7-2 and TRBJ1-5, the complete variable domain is GAGVSQSPSNKVTEKGKDVELRCDPISGHTALYWYRQSLGQGLEFLIYFQGNSAPDKSGLPSDRFSAERTGGSVSTLTIQRTQQEDSAVYLCASSFSSRAQPQHFGDGTRLSIL.

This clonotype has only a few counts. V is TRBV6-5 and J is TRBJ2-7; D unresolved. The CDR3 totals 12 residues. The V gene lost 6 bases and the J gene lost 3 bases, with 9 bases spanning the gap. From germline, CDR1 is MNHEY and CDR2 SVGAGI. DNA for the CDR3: TGTGCCAGCAGAAAGTACGGCTACGAGCAGTACTTC. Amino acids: CASRKYGYEQYF.

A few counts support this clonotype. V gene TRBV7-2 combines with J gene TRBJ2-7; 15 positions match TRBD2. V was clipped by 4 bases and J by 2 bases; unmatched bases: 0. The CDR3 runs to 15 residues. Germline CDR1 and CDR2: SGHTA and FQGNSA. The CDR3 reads CASSWTSGGAYEQYF. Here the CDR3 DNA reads TGTGCCAGCAGCTGGACTAGCGGGGGGGCCTACGAGCAGTACTTC.

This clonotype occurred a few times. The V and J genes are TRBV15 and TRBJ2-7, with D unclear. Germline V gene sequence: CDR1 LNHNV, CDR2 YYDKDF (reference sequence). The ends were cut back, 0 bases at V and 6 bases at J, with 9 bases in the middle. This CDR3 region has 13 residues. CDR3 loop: CATSRDGWGEQYF. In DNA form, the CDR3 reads TGTGCCACCAGCAGAGATGGATGGGGCGAGCAGTACTTC.

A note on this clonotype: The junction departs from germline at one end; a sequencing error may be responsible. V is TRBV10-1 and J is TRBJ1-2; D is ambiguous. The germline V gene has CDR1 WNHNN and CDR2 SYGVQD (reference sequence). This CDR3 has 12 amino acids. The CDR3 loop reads CASSDTFNGYTF. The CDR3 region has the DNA TGTGCCAGCAGTGACACGTTTAATGGCTACACCTTC.

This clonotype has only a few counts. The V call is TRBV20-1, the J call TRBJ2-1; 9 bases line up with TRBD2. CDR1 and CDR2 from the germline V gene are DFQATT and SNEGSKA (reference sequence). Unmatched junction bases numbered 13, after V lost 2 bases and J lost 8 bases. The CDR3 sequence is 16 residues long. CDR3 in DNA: TGCAGTGCTAGAAGTAGCGGGGGCCGAAGTGTCTATGAGCAGTTCTTC. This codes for CSARSSGGRSVYEQFF.

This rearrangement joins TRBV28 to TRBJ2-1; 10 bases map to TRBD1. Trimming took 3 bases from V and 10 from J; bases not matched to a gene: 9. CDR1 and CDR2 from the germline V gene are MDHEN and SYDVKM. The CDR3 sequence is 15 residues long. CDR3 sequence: CASSFSGTGVREQFF. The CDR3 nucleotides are TGTGCCAGCAGTTTTTCGGGGACAGGGGTTCGGGAGCAGTTCTTC.

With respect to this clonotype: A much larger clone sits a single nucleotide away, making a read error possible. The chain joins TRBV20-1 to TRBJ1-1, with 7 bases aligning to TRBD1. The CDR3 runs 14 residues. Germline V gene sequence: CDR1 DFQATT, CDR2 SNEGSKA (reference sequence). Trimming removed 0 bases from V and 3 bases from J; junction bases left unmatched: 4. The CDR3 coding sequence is TGCAGTGCTAGAGACAGGGGGAAGGACACTGAAGCTTTCTTT. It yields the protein CSARDRGKDTEAFF.

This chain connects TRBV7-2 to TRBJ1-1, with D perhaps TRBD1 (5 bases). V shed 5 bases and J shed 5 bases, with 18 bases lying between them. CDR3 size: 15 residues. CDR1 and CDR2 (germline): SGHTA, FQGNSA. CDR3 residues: CASSPQMRKGTEAFF. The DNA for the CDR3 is TGTGCCAGCAGCCCGCAAATGAGGAAGGGGACTGAAGCTTTCTTT. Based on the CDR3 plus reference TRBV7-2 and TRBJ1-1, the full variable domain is GAGVSQSPSNKVTEKGKDVELRCDPISGHTALYWYRQSLGQGLEFLIYFQGNSAPDKSGLPSDRFSAERTGGSVSTLTIQRTQQEDSAVYLCASSPQMRKGTEAFFGQGTRLTVV.

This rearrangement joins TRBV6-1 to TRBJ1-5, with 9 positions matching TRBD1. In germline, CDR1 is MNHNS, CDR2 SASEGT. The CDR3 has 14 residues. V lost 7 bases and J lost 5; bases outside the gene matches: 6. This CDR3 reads CASKTGGVDQPQHF. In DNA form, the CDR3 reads TGTGCCAGCAAAACAGGGGGCGTAGATCAGCCCCAGCATTTT.

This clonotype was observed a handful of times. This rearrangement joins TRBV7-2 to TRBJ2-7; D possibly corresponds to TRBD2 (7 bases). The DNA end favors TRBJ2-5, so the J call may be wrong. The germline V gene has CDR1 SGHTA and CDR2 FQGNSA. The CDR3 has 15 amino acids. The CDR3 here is CASSLVGGRKETQYF. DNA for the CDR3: TGTGCCAGCAGCTTGGTCGGGGGGCGGAAGGAGACCCAGTACTTC.

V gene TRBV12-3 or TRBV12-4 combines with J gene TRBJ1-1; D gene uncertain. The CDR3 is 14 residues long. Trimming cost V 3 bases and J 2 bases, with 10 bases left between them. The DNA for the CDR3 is TGTGCCAGCAGTTTGCGACTGACTAACACTGAAGCTTTCTTT. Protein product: CASSLRLTNTEAFF.

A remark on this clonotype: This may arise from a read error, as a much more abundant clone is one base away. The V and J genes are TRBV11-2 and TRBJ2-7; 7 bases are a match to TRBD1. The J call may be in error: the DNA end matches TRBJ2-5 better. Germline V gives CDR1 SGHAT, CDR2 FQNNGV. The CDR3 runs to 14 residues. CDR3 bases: TGTGCCAGCAGCTCGGGACAGAGACAAGAGACCCAGTACTTC. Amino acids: CASSSGQRQETQYF.

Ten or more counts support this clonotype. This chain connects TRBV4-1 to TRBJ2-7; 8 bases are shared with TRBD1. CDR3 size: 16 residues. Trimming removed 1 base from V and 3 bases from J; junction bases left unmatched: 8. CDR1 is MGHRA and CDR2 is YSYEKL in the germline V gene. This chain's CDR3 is CASSQALGTGLYEQYF. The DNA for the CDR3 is TGCGCCAGCAGCCAAGCCCTCGGGACAGGCCTCTACGAGCAGTACTTC.

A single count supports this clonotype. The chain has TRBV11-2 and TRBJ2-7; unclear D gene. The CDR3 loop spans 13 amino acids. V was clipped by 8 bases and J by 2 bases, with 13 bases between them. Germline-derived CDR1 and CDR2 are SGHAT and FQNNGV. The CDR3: CASRGAGPYEQYF. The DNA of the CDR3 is TGTGCCAGCCGCGGAGCAGGCCCCTACGAGCAGTACTTC.

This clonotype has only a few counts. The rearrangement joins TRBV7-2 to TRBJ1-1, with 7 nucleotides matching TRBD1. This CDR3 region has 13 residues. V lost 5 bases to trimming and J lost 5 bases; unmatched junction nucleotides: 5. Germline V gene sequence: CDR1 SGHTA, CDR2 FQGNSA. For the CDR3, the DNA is TGTGCCAGCAGCCTCGACAGGGCTACTGAAGCTTTCTTT. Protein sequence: CASSLDRATEAFF.

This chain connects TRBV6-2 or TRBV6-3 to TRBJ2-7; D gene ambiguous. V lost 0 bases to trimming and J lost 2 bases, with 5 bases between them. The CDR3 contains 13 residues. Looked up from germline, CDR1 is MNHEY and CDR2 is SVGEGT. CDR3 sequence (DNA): TGTGCCAGCAGTTACTCGAGTCCCTACGAGCAGTACTTC. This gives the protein CASSYSSPYEQYF.

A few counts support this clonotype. CDR3 in amino acids: CASRGQGTYNEQFF. CDR3 nucleotides: TGTGCCAGCCGGGGACAGGGCACGTACAATGAGCAGTTCTTC. The V call is TRBV2, the J call TRBJ2-1, with 9 nucleotides matching TRBD1. This CDR3 contains 14 residues. Looked up from germline, CDR1 is SNHLY and CDR2 is FYNNEI. Losses at the gene ends were 8 bases for V and 4 bases for J; bases not matched to a gene: 6.

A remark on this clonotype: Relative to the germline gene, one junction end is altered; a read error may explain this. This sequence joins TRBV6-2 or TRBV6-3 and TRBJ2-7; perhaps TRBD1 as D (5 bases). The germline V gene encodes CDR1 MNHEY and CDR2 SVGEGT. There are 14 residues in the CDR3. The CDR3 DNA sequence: TGTGCCAGCAGTTACGGCTCTGGGGCCTACAAGCAGTACTTC. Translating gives CASSYGSGAYKQYF.

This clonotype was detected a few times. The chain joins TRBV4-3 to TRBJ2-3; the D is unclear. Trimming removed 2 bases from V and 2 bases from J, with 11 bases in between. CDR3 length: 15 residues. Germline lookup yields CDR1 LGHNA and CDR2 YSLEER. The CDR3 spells CASSQTIMSTDTQYF. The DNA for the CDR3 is TGCGCCAGCAGCCAAACAATTATGTCCACAGATACGCAGTATTTT.

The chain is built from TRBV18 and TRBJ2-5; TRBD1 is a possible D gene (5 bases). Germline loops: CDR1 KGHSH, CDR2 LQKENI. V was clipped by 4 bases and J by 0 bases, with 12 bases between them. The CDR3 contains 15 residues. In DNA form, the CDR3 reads TGTGCCAGCTCACTCCGGACACAGAACCAAGAGACCCAGTACTTC. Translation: CASSLRTQNQETQYF.